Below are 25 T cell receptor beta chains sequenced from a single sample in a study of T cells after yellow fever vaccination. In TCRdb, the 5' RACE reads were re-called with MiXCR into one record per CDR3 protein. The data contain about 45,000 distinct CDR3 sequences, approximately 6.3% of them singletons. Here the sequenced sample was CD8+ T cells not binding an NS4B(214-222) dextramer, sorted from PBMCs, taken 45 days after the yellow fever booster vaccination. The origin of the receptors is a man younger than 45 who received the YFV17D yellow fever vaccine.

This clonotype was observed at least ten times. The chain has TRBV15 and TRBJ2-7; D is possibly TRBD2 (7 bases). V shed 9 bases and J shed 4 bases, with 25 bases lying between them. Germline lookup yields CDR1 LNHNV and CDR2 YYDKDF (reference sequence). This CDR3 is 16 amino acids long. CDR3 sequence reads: CATSKRGGDRGYEQYF. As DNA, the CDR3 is TGTGCCACTTCCAAGAGGGGGGGCGACCGGGGTTACGAGCAGTACTTC.

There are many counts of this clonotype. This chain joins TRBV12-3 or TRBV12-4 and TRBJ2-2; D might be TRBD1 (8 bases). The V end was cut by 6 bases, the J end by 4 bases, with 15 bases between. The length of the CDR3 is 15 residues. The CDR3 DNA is TGTGCCAGCAGGCCACAGGGGGAGGGCACCGGGGAGCTGTTTTTT. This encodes CASRPQGEGTGELFF.

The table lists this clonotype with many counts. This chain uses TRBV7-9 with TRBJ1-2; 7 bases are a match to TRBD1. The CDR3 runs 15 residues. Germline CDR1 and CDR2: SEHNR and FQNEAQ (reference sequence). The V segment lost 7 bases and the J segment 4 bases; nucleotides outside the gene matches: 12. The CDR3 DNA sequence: TGTGCCAGCACCCCAGGGGGGGCCGGCTTCTATGGCTACACCTTC. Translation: CASTPGGAGFYGYTF.

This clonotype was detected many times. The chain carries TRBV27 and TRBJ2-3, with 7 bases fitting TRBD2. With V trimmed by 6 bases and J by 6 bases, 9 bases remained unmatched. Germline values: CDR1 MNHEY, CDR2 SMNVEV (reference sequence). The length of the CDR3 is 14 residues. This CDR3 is CASSQLGTTDTQYF. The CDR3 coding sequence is TGTGCCAGCAGCCAACTAGGGACTACCGATACGCAGTATTTT.

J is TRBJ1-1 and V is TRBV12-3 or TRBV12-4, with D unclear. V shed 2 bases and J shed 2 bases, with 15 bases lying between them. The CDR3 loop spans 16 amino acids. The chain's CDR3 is CASSLWGDLYNTEAFF. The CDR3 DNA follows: TGTGCCAGCAGTTTATGGGGTGACTTATACAACACTGAAGCTTTCTTT.

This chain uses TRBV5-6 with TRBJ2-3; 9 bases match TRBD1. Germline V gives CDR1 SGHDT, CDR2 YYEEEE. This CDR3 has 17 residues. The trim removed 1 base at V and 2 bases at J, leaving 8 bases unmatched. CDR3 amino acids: CASSLIRTGVSTDTQYF. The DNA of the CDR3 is TGTGCCAGCAGCTTGATTCGGACAGGGGTGTCCACAGATACGCAGTATTTT.

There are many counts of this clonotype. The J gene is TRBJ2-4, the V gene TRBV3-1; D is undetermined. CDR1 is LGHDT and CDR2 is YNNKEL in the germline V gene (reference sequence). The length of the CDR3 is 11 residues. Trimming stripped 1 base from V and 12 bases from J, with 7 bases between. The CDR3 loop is CASSQGRDQYF. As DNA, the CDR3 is TGTGCCAGCAGCCAAGGAAGGGATCAGTACTTC.

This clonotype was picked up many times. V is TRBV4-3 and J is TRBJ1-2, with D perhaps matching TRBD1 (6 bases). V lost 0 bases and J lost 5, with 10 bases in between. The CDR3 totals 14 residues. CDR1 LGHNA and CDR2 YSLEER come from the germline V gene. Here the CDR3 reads CASSQDPQGYGYTF. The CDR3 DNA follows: TGCGCCAGCAGCCAAGATCCACAGGGTTATGGCTACACCTTC.

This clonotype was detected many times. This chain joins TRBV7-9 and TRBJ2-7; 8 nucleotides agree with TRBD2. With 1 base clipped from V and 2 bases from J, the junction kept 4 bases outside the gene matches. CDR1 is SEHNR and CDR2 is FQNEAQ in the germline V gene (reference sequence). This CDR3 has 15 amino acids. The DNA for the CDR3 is TGTGCCAGCAGCTTAGAGCGGGAGTCTCCCTACGAGCAGTACTTC. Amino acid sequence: CASSLERESPYEQYF.

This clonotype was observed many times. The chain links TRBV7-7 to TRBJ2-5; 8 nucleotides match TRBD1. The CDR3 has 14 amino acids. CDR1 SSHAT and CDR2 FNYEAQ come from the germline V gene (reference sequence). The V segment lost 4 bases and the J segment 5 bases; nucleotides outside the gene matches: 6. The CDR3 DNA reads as TGTGCCAGCAGCTCACAGGGGGTGCGGGAGACCCAGTACTTC. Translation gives CASSSQGVRETQYF.

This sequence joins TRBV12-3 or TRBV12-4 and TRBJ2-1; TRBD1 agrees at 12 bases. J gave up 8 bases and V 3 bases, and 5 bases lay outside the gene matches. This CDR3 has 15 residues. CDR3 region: CASSFRDRGRDEQFF. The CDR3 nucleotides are TGTGCCAGCAGTTTCCGGGACAGGGGGCGCGATGAGCAGTTCTTC.

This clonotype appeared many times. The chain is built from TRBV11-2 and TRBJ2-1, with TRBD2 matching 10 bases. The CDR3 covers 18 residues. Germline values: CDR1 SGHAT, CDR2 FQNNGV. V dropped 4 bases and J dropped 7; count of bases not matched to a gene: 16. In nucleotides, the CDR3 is TGTGCCAGCAGCTCCCACCCGACTAGCGGGTACCGATATAATGAGCAGTTCTTC. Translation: CASSSHPTSGYRYNEQFF. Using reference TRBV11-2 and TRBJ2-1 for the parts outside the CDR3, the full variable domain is EAGVAQSPRYKIIEKRQSVAFWCNPISGHATLYWYQQILGQGPKLLIQFQNNGVVDDSQLPKDRFSAERLKGVDSTLKIQPAKLEDSAVYLCASSSHPTSGYRYNEQFFGPGTRLTVL.

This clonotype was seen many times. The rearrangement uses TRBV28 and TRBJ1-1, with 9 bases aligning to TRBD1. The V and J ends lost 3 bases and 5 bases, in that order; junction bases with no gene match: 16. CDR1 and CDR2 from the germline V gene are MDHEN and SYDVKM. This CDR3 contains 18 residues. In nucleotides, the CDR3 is TGTGCCAGCAGTTTGGGTCCCGGGACAGGGCCAGGATATACTGAAGCTTTCTTT. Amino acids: CASSLGPGTGPGYTEAFF.

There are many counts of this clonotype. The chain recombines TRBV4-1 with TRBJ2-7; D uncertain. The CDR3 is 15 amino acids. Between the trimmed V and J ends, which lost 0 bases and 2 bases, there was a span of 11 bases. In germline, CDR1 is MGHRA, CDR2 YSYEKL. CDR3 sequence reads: CASSQEVVQTYEQYF. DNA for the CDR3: TGCGCCAGCAGCCAAGAAGTCGTCCAAACCTACGAGCAGTACTTC.

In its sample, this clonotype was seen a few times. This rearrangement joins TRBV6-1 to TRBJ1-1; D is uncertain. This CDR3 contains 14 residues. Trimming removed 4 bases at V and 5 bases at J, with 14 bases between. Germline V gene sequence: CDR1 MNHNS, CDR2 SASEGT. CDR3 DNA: TGTGCCAGCAGTGGTGGTTCCGCGGGGACTGAAGCTTTCTTT. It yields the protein CASSGGSAGTEAFF.

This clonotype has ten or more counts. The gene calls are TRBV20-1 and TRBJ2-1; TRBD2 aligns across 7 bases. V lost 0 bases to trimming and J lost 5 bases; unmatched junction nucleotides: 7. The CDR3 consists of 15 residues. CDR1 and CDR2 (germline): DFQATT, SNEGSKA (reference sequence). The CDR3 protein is CSARDGTSAHNEQFF. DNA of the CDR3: TGCAGTGCTAGAGATGGTACTAGCGCACACAATGAGCAGTTCTTC.

The CDR3 nucleotides read TGTGCCAGCAGCTTAGCACAGACAGGGGGCGCGGAGACCCAGTACTTC. This gives the protein CASSLAQTGGAETQYF. The genes are TRBV7-8 and TRBJ2-5; 10 nucleotides line up with TRBD1. The CDR3 length is 16 residues. CDR1 is SGHVS and CDR2 is FQNEAQ in the germline V gene. Trimming removed 0 bases from V and 5 bases from J; junction bases left unmatched: 6.

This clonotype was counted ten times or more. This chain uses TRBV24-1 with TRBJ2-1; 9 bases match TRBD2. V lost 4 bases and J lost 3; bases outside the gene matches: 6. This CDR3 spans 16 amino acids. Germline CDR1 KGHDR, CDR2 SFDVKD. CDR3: CATSDLAGSGYNEQFF. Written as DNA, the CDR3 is TGTGCCACCAGTGACCTAGCGGGAAGTGGCTACAATGAGCAGTTCTTC.

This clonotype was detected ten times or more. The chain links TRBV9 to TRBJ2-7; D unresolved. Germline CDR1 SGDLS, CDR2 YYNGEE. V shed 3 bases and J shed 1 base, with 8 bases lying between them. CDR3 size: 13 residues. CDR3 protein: CASSDGSSYEQYF. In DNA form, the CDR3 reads TGTGCCAGCAGCGACGGAAGTTCCTACGAGCAGTACTTC.

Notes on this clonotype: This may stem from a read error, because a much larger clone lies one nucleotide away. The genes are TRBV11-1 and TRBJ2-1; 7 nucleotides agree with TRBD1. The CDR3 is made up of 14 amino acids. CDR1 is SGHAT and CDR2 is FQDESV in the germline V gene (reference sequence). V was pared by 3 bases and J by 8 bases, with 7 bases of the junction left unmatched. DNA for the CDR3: TGTGCCAGCAGCTTTTTGGGACAGTGTTATGAGCAGTTCTTC. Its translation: CASSFLGQCYEQFF.

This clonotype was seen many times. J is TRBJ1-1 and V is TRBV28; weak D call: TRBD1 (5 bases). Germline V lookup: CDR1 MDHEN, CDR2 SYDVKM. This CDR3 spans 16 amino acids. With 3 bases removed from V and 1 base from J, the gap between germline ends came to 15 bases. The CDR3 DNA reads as TGTGCCAGCAGTTTCGGGGCTTCCTTCTCGAACACTGAAGCTTTCTTT. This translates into CASSFGASFSNTEAFF.

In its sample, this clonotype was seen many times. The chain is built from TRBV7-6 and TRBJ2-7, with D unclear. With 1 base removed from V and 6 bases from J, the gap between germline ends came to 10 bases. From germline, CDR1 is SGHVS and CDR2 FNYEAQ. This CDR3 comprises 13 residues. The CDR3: CASSLGGQAEQYF. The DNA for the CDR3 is TGTGCCAGCAGCTTAGGTGGCCAGGCCGAGCAGTACTTC.

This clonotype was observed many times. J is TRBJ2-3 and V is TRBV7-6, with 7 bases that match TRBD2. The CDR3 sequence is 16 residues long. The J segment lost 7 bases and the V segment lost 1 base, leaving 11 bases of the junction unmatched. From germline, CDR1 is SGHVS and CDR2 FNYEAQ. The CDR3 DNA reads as TGTGCCAGCAGCTTAGATATGCGGGAGACGTCCTATACGCAGTATTTT. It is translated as CASSLDMRETSYTQYF.

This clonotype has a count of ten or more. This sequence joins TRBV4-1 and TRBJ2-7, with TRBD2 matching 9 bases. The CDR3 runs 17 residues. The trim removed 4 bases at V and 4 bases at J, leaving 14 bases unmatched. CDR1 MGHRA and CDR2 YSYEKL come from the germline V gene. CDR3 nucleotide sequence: TGCGCCAGCAGCCTCAACAGCGGGACTAGCTTCGGTTACGAGCAGTACTTC. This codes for CASSLNSGTSFGYEQYF.

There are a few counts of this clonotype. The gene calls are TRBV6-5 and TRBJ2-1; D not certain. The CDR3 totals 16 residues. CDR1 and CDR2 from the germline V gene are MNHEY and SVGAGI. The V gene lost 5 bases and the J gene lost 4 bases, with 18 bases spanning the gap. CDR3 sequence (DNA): TGTGCCAGCAGTACCCGCTGGACCGTCGGATACAATGAGCAGTTCTTC. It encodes CASSTRWTVGYNEQFF.